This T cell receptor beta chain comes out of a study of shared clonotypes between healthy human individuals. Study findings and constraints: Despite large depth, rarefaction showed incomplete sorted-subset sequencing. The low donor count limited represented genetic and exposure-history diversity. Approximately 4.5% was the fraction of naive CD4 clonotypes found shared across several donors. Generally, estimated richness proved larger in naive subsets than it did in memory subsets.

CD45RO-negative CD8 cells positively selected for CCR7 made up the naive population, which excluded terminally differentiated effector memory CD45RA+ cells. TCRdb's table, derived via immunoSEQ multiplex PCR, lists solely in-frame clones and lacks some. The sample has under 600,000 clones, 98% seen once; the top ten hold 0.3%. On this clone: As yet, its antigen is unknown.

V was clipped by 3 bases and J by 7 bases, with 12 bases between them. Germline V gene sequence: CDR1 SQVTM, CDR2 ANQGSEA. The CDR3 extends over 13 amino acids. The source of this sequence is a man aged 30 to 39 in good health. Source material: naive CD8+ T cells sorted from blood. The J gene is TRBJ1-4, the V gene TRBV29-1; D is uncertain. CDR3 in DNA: TGCAGCGTTGAGAGTCAGGTTGGTGAAAAACTGTTTTTT. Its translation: CSVESQVGEKLFF.